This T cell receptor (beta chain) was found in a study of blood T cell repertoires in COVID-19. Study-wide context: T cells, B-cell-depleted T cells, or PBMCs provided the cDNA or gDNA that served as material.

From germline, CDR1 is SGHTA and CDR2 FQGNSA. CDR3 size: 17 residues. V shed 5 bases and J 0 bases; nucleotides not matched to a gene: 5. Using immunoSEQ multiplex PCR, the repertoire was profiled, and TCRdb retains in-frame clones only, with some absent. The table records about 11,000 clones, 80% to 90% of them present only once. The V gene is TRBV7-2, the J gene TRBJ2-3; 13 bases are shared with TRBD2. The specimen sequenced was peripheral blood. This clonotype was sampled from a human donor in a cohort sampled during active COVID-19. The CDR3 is CASSTGLAGASTDTQYF. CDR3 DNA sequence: TGTGCCAGCAGCACAGGACTAGCGGGGGCTAGCACAGATACGCAGTATTTT.